A selection of T cell receptor beta chains follows, all from one sample in a study of Tregs in tolerant kidney transplant recipients. Using immunoSEQ multiplex PCR, the repertoire was profiled, and TCRdb retains in-frame clones only, with some absent. This table holds about 110,000 clones, 90% found once. The specimen comprised CD4+ T cells from blood, sampled before the transplant. These receptor sequences come from a human donor who received a combined kidney and bone marrow transplant. Both conserved end residues are part of each CDR3. Each record gives: clone size, J gene, V gene, D gene, CDR3 protein, CDR3 DNA. D genes are given only for firm matches. Part of the rows lack a size; the others show once, few, many or a class for expanded clones.

-,TRBJ2-2,TRBV7-2,-,CASSFGLNTGELFF,TGTGCCAGCAGTTTCGGACTTAACACCGGGGAGCTGTTTTTT
-,TRBJ1-1,TRBV15,-,CATSRDSMANTEAFF,TGTGCCACCAGCAGAGACTCAATGGCGAACACTGAAGCTTTCTTT
few,TRBJ1-2,TRBV7-2,TRBD1,CASSPRTGLDGYTF,TGTGCCAGCAGCCCTCGGACAGGGTTAGATGGCTACACCTTC
-,TRBJ2-1,TRBV5-1,-,CASSLQLGGSYNEQFF,TGCGCCAGCAGCTTGCAACTCGGCGGCTCCTACAATGAGCAGTTCTTC
-,TRBJ2-7,TRBV10-1,-,CASSDQGSYEQYF,TGCGCCAGCAGTGACCAGGGTTCCTACGAGCAGTACTTC
-,TRBJ1-2,TRBV30,-,CAWSVIGSYGYTF,TGTGCCTGGAGTGTAATCGGGAGTTATGGCTACACCTTC
-,TRBJ2-1,TRBV9,TRBD1,CASSARDRAYNEQFF,TGTGCCAGCAGCGCCCGGGACAGGGCTTACAATGAGCAGTTCTTC
-,TRBJ2-3,TRBV30,-,CAWTPGAWGSLSESTDTQYF,TGTGCCTGGACCCCTGGGGCGTGGGGATCGTTGAGTGAAAGCACAGATACGCAGTATTTT
once,TRBJ1-1,TRBV11-3,-,CASSFTRGSRAFF,TGTGCCAGCAGCTTTACCAGGGGATCGAGAGCTTTCTTT
-,TRBJ2-7,TRBV6-6,-,CASSYRGLSYEQYF,TGTGCCAGCAGTTACAGAGGCCTCTCCTACGAGCAGTACTTC
-,TRBJ2-7,TRBV11-2,-,CASSSRGYEQYF,TGTGCCAGCAGCTCCCGGGGCTACGAGCAGTACTTC
-,TRBJ1-6,TRBV18,TRBD1,CASSPPNSLGQLNSPLHF,TGTGCCAGCTCACCACCAAATAGTCTGGGACAGCTTAATTCACCCCTCCACTTT
-,TRBJ2-5,TRBV30,TRBD2,CAWSTGAGAWQTQYF,TGTGCCTGGAGTACTGGGGCGGGAGCCTGGCAGACCCAGTACTTC
-,TRBJ1-5,TRBV2,-,CASTETTGQGNQPQHF,TGTGCCAGCACCGAAACGACGGGACAAGGCAATCAGCCCCAGCATTTT
-,TRBJ2-1,TRBV5-1,TRBD1,CASSLGGQARLEQFF,TGCGCCAGCAGCTTGGGGGGACAGGCCCGGTTAGAGCAGTTCTTC
-,TRBJ2-2,TRBV4-1,-,CASSHPTLATGELFF,TGCGCCAGCAGCCATCCCACCCTAGCGACCGGGGAGCTGTTTTTT
-,TRBJ1-4,TRBV7-9,-,CASSLQGSNEKLFF,TGTGCCAGCAGCTTACAGGGTTCTAATGAAAAACTGTTTTTT
-,TRBJ1-3,TRBV7-9,-,CASSFSREVFGNTIYF,TGTGCCAGCAGCTTTTCCAGGGAGGTATTCGGAAACACCATATATTTT
-,TRBJ1-6,TRBV10-3,-,CAISETPRGGNSPLHF,TGTGCCATCAGTGAAACTCCCCGGGGGGGCAATTCACCCCTCCACTTT
-,TRBJ2-4,TRBV13,-,CASSLGRQVLKNIQYF,TGTGCCAGCAGCTTAGGCCGACAGGTCCTAAAAAACATTCAGTACTTC
-,TRBJ2-2,TRBV7-9,-,CASSLAGGPGELFF,TGTGCCAGCAGCTTAGCCGGGGGGCCCGGGGAGCTGTTTTTT
-,TRBJ1-1,TRBV5-1,-,CASSSPGVMNTEAFF,TGCGCCAGCAGCTCGCCAGGGGTAATGAACACTGAAGCTTTCTTT
-,TRBJ2-7,TRBV15,-,CATSKTARDEQYF,TGTGCCACCAGCAAGACCGCCCGGGACGAGCAGTACTTC
-,TRBJ2-3,TRBV4-1,TRBD2,CASSQELTGTSGRAGTDTQYF,TGCGCCAGCAGCCAAGAACTAACCGGGACTAGCGGGAGGGCTGGCACAGATACGCAGTATTTT
-,TRBJ2-1,TRBV7-7,TRBD2,CASSSHLAGFNEQFF,TGTGCCAGCAGCTCCCACCTAGCGGGGTTCAATGAGCAGTTCTTC
-,TRBJ2-2,TRBV6-5,-,CASTQAGELFF,TGTGCCAGCACCCAGGCCGGGGAGCTGTTTTTT
-,TRBJ2-2,TRBV2,TRBD1,CASRGTGRPGELFF,TGTGCCAGCAGGGGGACAGGGCGGCCCGGGGAGCTGTTTTTT
-,TRBJ2-1,TRBV5-1,-,CASSLPRGGPYNEQFF,TGCGCCAGCAGCCTACCTAGGGGGGGGCCCTACAATGAGCAGTTCTTC
-,TRBJ2-7,TRBV14,TRBD1,CASSPWTGSYEQYF,TGTGCCAGCAGCCCCTGGACAGGCTCCTACGAGCAGTACTTC
-,TRBJ2-7,TRBV7-2,-,CASSVDRNSYEQYF,TGTGCCAGCAGCGTCGACAGGAACTCCTACGAGCAGTACTTC
-,TRBJ2-1,TRBV14,-,CASSQDDSVYNEQFF,TGTGCCAGCAGCCAAGATGACAGCGTCTACAATGAGCAGTTCTTC
-,TRBJ1-5,TRBV4-3,-,CASSQETGKNQPQHF,TGCGCCAGCAGCCAAGAGACAGGAAAGAATCAGCCCCAGCATTTT
-,TRBJ1-2,TRBV9,-,CASSGGRGYTF,TGTGCCAGCAGCGGAGGTAGGGGCTACACCTTC
-,TRBJ1-5,TRBV6-5,TRBD1,CASSPGTGNQPQHF,TGTGCCAGCAGTCCCGGGACAGGGAATCAGCCCCAGCATTTT
-,TRBJ2-7,TRBV5-4,TRBD1,CASSPGQGNYEQYF,TGTGCCAGCAGCCCGGGACAGGGTAACTACGAGCAGTACTTC
-,TRBJ1-1,TRBV10-2,-,CASSEKTGNTEAFF,TGCGCCAGCAGTGAGAAGACAGGTAACACTGAAGCTTTCTTT
-,TRBJ1-5,TRBV7-2,-,CASSLRGIGSNQPQHF,TGTGCCAGCAGCTTAAGGGGGATTGGGAGCAATCAGCCCCAGCATTTT
-,TRBJ1-4,TRBV29-1,-,CSVGLRDSGEKLFF,TGCAGCGTTGGTTTAAGGGACTCGGGTGAAAAACTGTTTTTT
-,TRBJ2-2,TRBV28,TRBD2,CASGGGGLAANTGELFF,TGTGCCAGCGGGGGAGGGGGACTAGCGGCGAACACCGGGGAGCTGTTTTTT
-,TRBJ2-1,TRBV27,TRBD2,CASSLPYPGLAGYNEQFF,TGTGCCAGCAGTTTACCTTACCCGGGACTAGCGGGGTACAATGAGCAGTTCTTC
-,TRBJ2-7,TRBV7-7,TRBD1,CASSLQTGSSYEQYF,TGTGCCAGCAGCTTACAGACAGGGAGCTCCTACGAGCAGTACTTC
-,TRBJ2-3,TRBV4-3,TRBD2,CASSQEPSGTSTDTQYF,TGCGCCAGCAGCCAAGAACCTAGCGGTACTAGCACAGATACGCAGTATTTT
-,TRBJ2-7,TRBV10-3,TRBD2,CAISAGGRAPYEQYF,TGTGCCATCAGTGCTGGCGGGAGGGCCCCCTACGAGCAGTACTTC